The clone carrying this T cell receptor (beta chain) was counted many times. This sample stems from a study of CD8+CD57+ T cells in acquired aplastic anemia. With 0 bases clipped from V and 5 bases from J, the junction kept 6 bases outside the gene matches. The CDR3 is made up of 17 amino acids. The V gene's germline CDR1 is SGHAT and CDR2 FQNNGV. TCR beta VDJ combinations and CDR3 sequences were profiled from genomic DNA. One entry per CDR3 protein results from TCRdb running MiXCR on the reads. The sample includes about 160,000 distinct CDR3 sequences, around 48% seen only once; the top ten take around 2.9%. The authors sequenced patients whose flow cytometry had shown CD8+CD57+ cell expansion.

The chain recombines TRBV11-2 with TRBJ2-2; TRBD1 aligns across 10 bases. The clonotype comes from a human donor with aplastic anemia. Sequencing was done on a sample of sorted CD4+, CD8+, or CD8+CD57+ T cells (not recorded which) from PBMCs. CDR3 region: CASSLDRTGGKTGELFF. DNA of the CDR3: TGTGCCAGCAGCTTAGATCGGACAGGGGGAAAAACCGGGGAGCTGTTTTTT.